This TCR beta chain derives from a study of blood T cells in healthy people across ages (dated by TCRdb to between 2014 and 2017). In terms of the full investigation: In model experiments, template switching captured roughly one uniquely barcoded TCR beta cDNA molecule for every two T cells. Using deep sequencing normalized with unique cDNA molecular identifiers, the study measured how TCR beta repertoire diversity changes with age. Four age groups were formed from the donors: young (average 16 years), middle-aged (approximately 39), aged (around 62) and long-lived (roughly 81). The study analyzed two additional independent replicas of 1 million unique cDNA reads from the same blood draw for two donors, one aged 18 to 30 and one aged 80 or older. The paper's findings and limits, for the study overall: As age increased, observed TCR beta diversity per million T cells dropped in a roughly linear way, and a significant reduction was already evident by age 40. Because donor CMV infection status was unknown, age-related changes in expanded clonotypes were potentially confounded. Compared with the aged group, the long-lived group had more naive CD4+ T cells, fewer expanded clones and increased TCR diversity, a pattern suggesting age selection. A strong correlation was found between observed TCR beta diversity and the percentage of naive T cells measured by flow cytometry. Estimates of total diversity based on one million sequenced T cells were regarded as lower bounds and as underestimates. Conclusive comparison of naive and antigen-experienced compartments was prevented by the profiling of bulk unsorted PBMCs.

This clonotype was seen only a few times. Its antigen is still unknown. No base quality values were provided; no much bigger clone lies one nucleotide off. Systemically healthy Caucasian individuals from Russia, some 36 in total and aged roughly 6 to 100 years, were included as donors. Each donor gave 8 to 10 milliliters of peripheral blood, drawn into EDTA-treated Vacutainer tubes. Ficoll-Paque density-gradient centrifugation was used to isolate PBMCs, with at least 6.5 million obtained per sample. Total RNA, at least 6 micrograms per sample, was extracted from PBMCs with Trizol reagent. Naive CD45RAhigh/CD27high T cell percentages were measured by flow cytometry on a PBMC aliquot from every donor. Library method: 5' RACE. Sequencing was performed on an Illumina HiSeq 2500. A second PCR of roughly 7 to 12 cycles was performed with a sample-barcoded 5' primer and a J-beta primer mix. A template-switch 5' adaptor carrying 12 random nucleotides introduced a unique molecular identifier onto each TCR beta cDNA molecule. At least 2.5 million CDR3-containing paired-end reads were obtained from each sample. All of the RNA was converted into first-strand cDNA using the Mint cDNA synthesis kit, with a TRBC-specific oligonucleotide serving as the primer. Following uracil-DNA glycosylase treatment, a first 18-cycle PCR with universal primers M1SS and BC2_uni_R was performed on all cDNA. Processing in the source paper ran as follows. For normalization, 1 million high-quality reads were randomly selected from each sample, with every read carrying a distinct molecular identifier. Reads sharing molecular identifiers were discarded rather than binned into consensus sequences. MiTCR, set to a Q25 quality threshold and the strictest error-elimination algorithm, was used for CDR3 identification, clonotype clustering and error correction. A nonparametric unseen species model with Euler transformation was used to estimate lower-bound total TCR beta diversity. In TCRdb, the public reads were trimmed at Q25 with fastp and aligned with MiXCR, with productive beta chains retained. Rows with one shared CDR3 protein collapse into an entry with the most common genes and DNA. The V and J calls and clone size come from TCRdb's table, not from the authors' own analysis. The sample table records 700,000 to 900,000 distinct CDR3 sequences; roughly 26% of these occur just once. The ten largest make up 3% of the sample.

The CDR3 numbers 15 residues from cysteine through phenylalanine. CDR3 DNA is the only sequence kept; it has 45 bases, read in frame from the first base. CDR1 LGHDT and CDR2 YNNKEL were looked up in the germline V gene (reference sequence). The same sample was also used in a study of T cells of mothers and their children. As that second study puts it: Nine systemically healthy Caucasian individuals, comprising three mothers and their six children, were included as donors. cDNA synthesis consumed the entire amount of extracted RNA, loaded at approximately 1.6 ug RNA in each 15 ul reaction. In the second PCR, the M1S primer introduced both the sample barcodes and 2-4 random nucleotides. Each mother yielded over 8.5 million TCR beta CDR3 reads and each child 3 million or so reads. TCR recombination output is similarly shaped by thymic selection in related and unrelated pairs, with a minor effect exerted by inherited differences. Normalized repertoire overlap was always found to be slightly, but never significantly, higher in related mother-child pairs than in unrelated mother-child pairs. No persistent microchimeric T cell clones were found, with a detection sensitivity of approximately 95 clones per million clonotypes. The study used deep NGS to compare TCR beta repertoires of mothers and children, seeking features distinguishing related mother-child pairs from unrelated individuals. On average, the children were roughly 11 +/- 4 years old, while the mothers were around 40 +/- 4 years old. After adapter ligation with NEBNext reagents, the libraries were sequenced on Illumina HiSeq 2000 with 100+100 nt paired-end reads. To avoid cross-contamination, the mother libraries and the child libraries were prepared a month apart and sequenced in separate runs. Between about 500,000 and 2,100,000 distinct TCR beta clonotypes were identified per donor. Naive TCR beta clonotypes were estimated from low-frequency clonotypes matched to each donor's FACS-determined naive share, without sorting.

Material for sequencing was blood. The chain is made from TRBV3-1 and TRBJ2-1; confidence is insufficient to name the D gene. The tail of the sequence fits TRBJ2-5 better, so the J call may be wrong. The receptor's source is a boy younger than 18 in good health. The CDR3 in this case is CASSQDIEDLETQYF. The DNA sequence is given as TGTGCCAGCAGCCAAGATATCGAGGATTTGGAGACCCAGTACTTC.